A single sample gave rise to the 9 T cell receptor beta chains below, sequenced in a study of technical replicates of blood from a handful of donors. Sequencing was performed with immunoSEQ multiplex PCR; in TCRdb, only in-frame clones are kept and a portion is missing. In the table there are some 70,000 clones, 95% to 96% of which are singletons. Sequencing used T cells isolated from PBMCs. All receptors come from a human donor in good health.

The chain joins TRBV7-2 to TRBJ1-1; possible D gene TRBD1, 6 bases. The CDR3 spans 16 residues. Trimming removed 5 bases from V and 6 bases from J, with 22 bases in between. Germline V lookup: CDR1 SGHTA, CDR2 FQGNSA. The CDR3 protein is CASSLPVGQGKSEAFF. The CDR3 nucleotides read TGTGCCAGCAGCCTACCAGTAGGGCAGGGGAAGTCTGAAGCTTTCTTT.

The rearrangement uses TRBV6-6 and TRBJ2-1; TRBD1 aligns across 10 bases. Trimming cost V 10 bases and J 0 bases; bases outside gene matches: 9. CDR1 and CDR2 from the germline V gene are MNHNY and SVGAGI (reference sequence). There are 16 residues in the CDR3. CDR3 loop: CATERDRGSSYNEQFF. The CDR3 bases are TGTGCCACCGAAAGGGACAGGGGTAGCTCCTACAATGAGCAGTTCTTC.

In nucleotides, the CDR3 is TGTGCCAGCAGTTTATATGGGACAGGGACTGGGGCCAACGTCCTGACTTTC. The encoded protein is CASSLYGTGTGANVLTF. V and J are TRBV28 and TRBJ2-6, with 9 bases aligning to TRBD1. The CDR3 covers 17 residues. V shed 1 base and J 2 bases; nucleotides not matched to a gene: 3. Germline CDR1 is MDHEN and CDR2 is SYDVKM.

This chain links TRBV10-1 with TRBJ2-7, with 7 bases lining up with TRBD1. The CDR3 loop spans 16 amino acids. The trim removed 7 bases at V and 1 base at J, leaving 13 bases unmatched. Germline V lookup: CDR1 WNHNN, CDR2 SYGVQD (reference sequence). CDR3 loop: CASTRGLGQTSYEQYF. CDR3 in DNA: TGCGCCAGCACCAGAGGGCTGGGACAGACTTCCTACGAGCAGTACTTC.

The CDR3 sequence is CASGTGEEGNQPQHF. Written as DNA, the CDR3 is TGTGCCAGTGGAACAGGGGAGGAGGGAAATCAGCCCCAGCATTTT. This chain connects TRBV19 to TRBJ1-5, with 7 bases aligning to TRBD1. J gave up 4 bases and V 8 bases, and 11 bases lay outside the gene matches. CDR3 length equals 15 residues. Germline loops: CDR1 LNHDA, CDR2 SQIVND (reference sequence).

The chain couples TRBV2 to TRBJ2-5, with a possible D match to TRBD2 (6 bases). Germline loops: CDR1 SNHLY, CDR2 FYNNEI. This CDR3 has 15 residues. V shed 4 bases and J shed 1 base, with 13 bases lying between them. As DNA, the CDR3 is TGTGCCAGCAGTGCTGTTTTGGGGGGCCAAGAGACCCAGTACTTC. It encodes CASSAVLGGQETQYF.

CDR3 coding DNA: TGTGCCAGCAGTTTAAATTACCCGGCCGGGGAGCTGTTTTTT. This encodes CASSLNYPAGELFF. The rearrangement uses TRBV27 and TRBJ2-2; D remains ambiguous. Per germline, CDR1 MNHEY and CDR2 SMNVEV (reference sequence). With 2 bases removed from V and 6 bases from J, the gap between germline ends came to 10 bases. This CDR3 is built from 14 residues.

This chain joins TRBV29-1 and TRBJ2-2; 13 nucleotides line up with TRBD2. V shed 7 bases and J 2 bases; nucleotides not matched to a gene: 13. Germline V gene lookup returns CDR1 SQVTM and CDR2 ANQGSEA. CDR3 size: 18 residues. CDR3: CSARTGTSGKGNTGELFF. The CDR3 DNA sequence: TGCAGCGCTAGAACCGGGACTAGCGGGAAGGGAAACACCGGGGAGCTGTTTTTT.

V and J are TRBV5-4 and TRBJ2-3, with 8 bases matching TRBD1. CDR3 size: 15 residues. After removal of 4 bases from V and 6 bases from J, the junction contained 10 bases not matched to a gene. Germline assignment: CDR1 SGHNT and CDR2 YYREEE (reference sequence). In DNA form, the CDR3 reads TGTGCCAGCAGCCGGGGACAGGAGCTAGCGGATACGCAGTATTTT. Protein product: CASSRGQELADTQYF.